This T cell receptor (beta chain) stems from a study of blood T cell repertoires in COVID-19. For the study at large: The study drew acute and convalescent COVID-19 samples from the United States, Italy and Spain. The analysed material was cDNA or gDNA that came from T cells, B-cell-depleted T cells, or PBMCs.

Clones were sequenced by immunoSEQ multiplex PCR, and TCRdb holds only the in-frame ones, with some missing. This table holds 37,000 or so clones, about three quarters found once. After removal of 2 bases from V and 6 bases from J, the junction contained 8 bases not matched to a gene. The CDR3 runs to 17 residues. CDR1 and CDR2 from the germline V gene are PRHDT and FYEKMQ (reference sequence). The TCR sequence derives from a man aged 55 to 70 with acute or convalescent COVID-19. The sequenced sample consisted of peripheral blood. The chain uses TRBV13 and TRBJ1-6; 9 positions match TRBD1. CDR3 region: CASSLSVGTGLNSPLHF. The DNA for the CDR3 is TGTGCCAGCAGCTTATCTGTTGGGACAGGGCTTAATTCACCCCTCCACTTT.